These T cell receptor beta chains were read from a single sample in a study of T cell changes during pregnancy in multiple sclerosis. Sequencing used immunoSEQ multiplex PCR; TCRdb keeps in-frame clones, though not all of them. Here the sample spans roughly 86,000 clones, over 80% being singletons. Source: peripheral blood, taken in the first trimester of pregnancy. These TCRs come from a female donor with multiple sclerosis, enrolled in a pregnancy study. Both conserved end residues are part of each CDR3. The order of the fields is V gene, clone size, J gene, D gene, CDR3 DNA, CDR3 protein. A D gene is named only where the DNA matches it firmly. The listing skips clone size in some rows; elsewhere it reads once, few, many or a size class.

TRBV7-9	.	TRBJ2-7	TRBD2	TGTGCCAGCAGCTCGCCTAGCGGGAGTCGTCACGAGCAGTACTTC	CASSSPSGSRHEQYF
TRBV7-3	.	TRBJ2-1	.	TGTGCCAGCAGCTTAATCCCCCGAGGTGAGCAGTTCTTC	CASSLIPRGEQFF
TRBV19	once	TRBJ2-1	.	TGTGCCAGTAGTATTTCCCTCGGCTCCTACAATGAGCAGTTCTTC	CASSISLGSYNEQFF
TRBV28	.	TRBJ1-1	.	TGTGCCAGCAGTTTACCTGGGGGGGCAGGATTTGTGAACACTGAAGCTTTCTTT	CASSLPGGAGFVNTEAFF
TRBV5-1	.	TRBJ2-7	.	TGCGCCAGCAGCTTACGTCCCCTAGCGCAGACCTACGAGCAGTACTTC	CASSLRPLAQTYEQYF
TRBV7-9	.	TRBJ2-2	TRBD1	TGTGCCAGCAGCTCCAGGGGGCAGATAACCGGGGAGCTGTTTTTT	CASSSRGQITGELFF
TRBV30	.	TRBJ2-1	TRBD1	TGTGCCTGGAGTGTACAGGGGGGATCTATCAACAATGAGCAGTTCTTC	CAWSVQGGSINNEQFF
TRBV28	.	TRBJ2-4	.	TGTGCCAGCGTGGGTAGGAGAGCCAAAAACATTCAGTACTTC	CASVGRRAKNIQYF
TRBV5-5	.	TRBJ1-1	TRBD1	TGTGCCAGCAGCTTGTTGAAGCCGGGGACAGGGGATCTCTCTGAAGCTTTCTTT	CASSLLKPGTGDLSEAFF
TRBV2	.	TRBJ2-7	TRBD1	TGTGCCAGCAGGGTTAGGACAGGGGGCCACAACGAGCAGTACTTC	CASRVRTGGHNEQYF
TRBV23-1	.	TRBJ2-3	.	TGCGCCAGCAGTCCTATCCATACGGGACAATCGACTAGCACAGATACGCAGTATTTT	CASSPIHTGQSTSTDTQYF
TRBV28	.	TRBJ2-7	.	TGTGCCAGCAGTCCTACGAGTTCCTACGAGCAGTACTTC	CASSPTSSYEQYF
TRBV5-1	.	TRBJ2-5	TRBD2	TGCGCCAGCAAAGCGGGAGGTCCTCAAGAGACCCAGTACTTC	CASKAGGPQETQYF
TRBV9	.	TRBJ2-5	TRBD2	TGTGCCAGCAGCGTAGGGGGGAGGGGACAAGAGACCCAGTACTTC	CASSVGGRGQETQYF
TRBV28	.	TRBJ1-4	.	TGTGCCAGCAGGGAAGGGACTGTAAATGAAAAACTGTTTTTT	CASREGTVNEKLFF
TRBV27	.	TRBJ1-3	.	TGTGCCAGCGGCCACCCAGGAAACACCATATATTTT	CASGHPGNTIYF
TRBV6-5	.	TRBJ2-1	TRBD2	TGTGCCAGCAGTGGACTAGCGGAATACAATGAGCAGTTCTTC	CASSGLAEYNEQFF
TRBV5-1	.	TRBJ2-7	TRBD1	TGCGCCAGCAGGACCGGGACAGGGGCCTACGAGCAGTACTTC	CASRTGTGAYEQYF
TRBV28	once	TRBJ1-2	.	TGTGCCAGCAGTTTATCCTCGTTAATCCGAGAGACTAACTATGGCTACACCTTC	CASSLSSLIRETNYGYTF
TRBV7-3	.	TRBJ2-1	TRBD2	TGTGCCAGCAGTTTAACGGGAGGGACTAGCGGGAGAGGCAATGAGCAGTTCTTC	CASSLTGGTSGRGNEQFF
TRBV5-1	.	TRBJ2-3	.	TGCGCCAGCAGCTTATATAGCACAGATACGCAGTATTTT	CASSLYSTDTQYF
TRBV28	.	TRBJ2-7	.	TGTGCCAGCAGTTCTGTCCTGGCAGCGTACGAGCAGTACTTC	CASSSVLAAYEQYF
TRBV14	.	TRBJ2-1	TRBD2	TGTGCCAGCAGCAAACTAGCGGGAGTGAATGAGCAGTTCTTC	CASSKLAGVNEQFF
TRBV6-1	.	TRBJ2-5	TRBD2	TGTGCCAGCAGGGAAGCGGGAGGGCCGCGGGAGACCCAGTACTTC	CASREAGGPRETQYF
TRBV5-1	.	TRBJ2-3	.	TGCGCCAGCAGCTTGATGCCTAGCTCTAGCACAGATACGCAGTATTTT	CASSLMPSSSTDTQYF
TRBV13	.	TRBJ2-1	TRBD1	TGTGCCAGCAGCGGGACAGGGGCGAATGAGCAGTTCTTC	CASSGTGANEQFF
TRBV10-2	.	TRBJ2-5	TRBD2	TGCGCCAGTAGCCTAGCGGGAGGGCCCCAAGAGACCCAGTACTTC	CASSLAGGPQETQYF
TRBV19	.	TRBJ1-2	.	TGTGCCAGTAGTAACGCGGGCGGGACTAACTATGGCTACACCTTC	CASSNAGGTNYGYTF
TRBV7-6	.	TRBJ1-5	.	TGTGCCAGCAGCTTAGTCAGGGAAGTTGAAAGCAATCAGCCCCAGCATTTT	CASSLVREVESNQPQHF
TRBV4-3	.	TRBJ2-1	TRBD2	TGCGCCAGCAGCCAAGATTGGCTAGCGGGAGGATACAATGAGCAGTTCTTC	CASSQDWLAGGYNEQFF
TRBV29-1	.	TRBJ1-2	.	TGCAGCGTTGAAGAGCCCGGGGCTAACTATGGCTACACCTTC	CSVEEPGANYGYTF
TRBV7-9	.	TRBJ2-2	TRBD1	TGTGCCAGCAGGAAAAGACAGGGAATATTGACCGGGGAGCTGTTTTTT	CASRKRQGILTGELFF
TRBV11-1	.	TRBJ2-3	TRBD1	TGTGCCAGCAGCTTAAGGACAGGGGAACTTACAGATACGCAGTATTTT	CASSLRTGELTDTQYF
TRBV6-6	.	TRBJ2-1	TRBD2	TGTGCCAGCAGGACCGGGACTAGCGGGAGGGGTGAGCAGTTCTTC	CASRTGTSGRGEQFF
TRBV6-6	.	TRBJ2-1	.	TGTGCCAGCAGGAAGTCGGAGAGCTCCTACAATGAGCAGTTCTTC	CASRKSESSYNEQFF
TRBV4-1	.	TRBJ2-1	TRBD2	TGCGCCAGCAGCCTCCTGGGGGTAGCGGGATCCTCCGAAATCCCGTTCTTC	CASSLLGVAGSSEIPFF